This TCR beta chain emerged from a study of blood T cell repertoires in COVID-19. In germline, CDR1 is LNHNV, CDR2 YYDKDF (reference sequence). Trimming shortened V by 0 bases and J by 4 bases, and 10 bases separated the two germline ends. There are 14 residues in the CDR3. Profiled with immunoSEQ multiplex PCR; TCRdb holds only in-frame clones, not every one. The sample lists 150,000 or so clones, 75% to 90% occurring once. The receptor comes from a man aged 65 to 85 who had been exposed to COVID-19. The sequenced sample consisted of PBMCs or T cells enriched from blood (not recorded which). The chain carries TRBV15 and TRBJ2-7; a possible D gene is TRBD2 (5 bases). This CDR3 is CATSRERAKYEQYF. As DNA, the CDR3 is TGTGCCACCAGCAGAGAGAGGGCCAAGTACGAGCAGTACTTC.